This T cell receptor (beta chain) appears in the sequencing data of a study of blood T cell repertoires in COVID-19. Study context: T cells, B-cell-depleted T cells, or PBMCs supplied cDNA or gDNA.

In the authors' methods: Amplifying reference gene primers gave estimates of nucleated cell counts. Sequenced by immunoSEQ multiplex PCR; TCRdb stores in-frame clones only, minus some. V and J calls and clone size are copied from that table; D and trimming were computed from the DNA. This table has about 200,000 clones, more than 65% appearing once. This clonotype was obtained from a man in his forties who had recovered from COVID-19. The sequenced sample was PBMCs or T cells enriched from blood (not recorded which).

The CDR3 DNA follows: TGTGCCAGCAGGCAGGGGAGTGGAGAAGAGACCCAGTACTTC. Protein sequence: CASRQGSGEETQYF. The chain recombines TRBV2 with TRBJ2-5, with D possibly being TRBD1 (6 bases). Germline V gene data show CDR1 as SNHLY and CDR2 as FYNNEI. The CDR3 covers 14 residues. The V gene lost 6 bases and the J gene lost 3 bases, with 14 bases spanning the gap.